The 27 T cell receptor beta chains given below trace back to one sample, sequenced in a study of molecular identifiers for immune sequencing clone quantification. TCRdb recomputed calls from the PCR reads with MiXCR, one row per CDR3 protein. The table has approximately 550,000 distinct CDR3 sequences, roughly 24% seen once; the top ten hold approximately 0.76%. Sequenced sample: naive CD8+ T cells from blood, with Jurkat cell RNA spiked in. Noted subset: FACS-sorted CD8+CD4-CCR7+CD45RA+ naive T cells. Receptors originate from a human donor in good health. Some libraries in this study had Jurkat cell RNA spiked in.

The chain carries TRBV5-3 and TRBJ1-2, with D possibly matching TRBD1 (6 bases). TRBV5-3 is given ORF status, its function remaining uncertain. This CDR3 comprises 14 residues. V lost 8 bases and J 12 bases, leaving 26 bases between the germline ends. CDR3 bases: TGTGCCAGCAGAACGACAGGAGCTAACTATGCCCACACCTTC. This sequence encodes CASRTTGANYAHTF.

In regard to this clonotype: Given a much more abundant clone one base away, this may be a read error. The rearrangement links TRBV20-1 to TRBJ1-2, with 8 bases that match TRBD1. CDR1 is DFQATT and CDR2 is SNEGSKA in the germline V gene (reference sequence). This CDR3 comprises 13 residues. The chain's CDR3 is CIANSRTGLGYTF. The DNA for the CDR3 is TGCATTGCTAACAGTAGGACAGGGCTTGGCTACACCTTC.

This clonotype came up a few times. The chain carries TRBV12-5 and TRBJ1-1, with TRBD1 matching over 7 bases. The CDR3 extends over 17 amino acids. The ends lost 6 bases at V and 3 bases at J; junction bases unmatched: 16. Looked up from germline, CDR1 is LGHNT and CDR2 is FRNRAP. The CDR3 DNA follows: TGTGCTAGTGGGGCCAATACTAAAGGGGGCGGGTACACTGAAGCTTTCTTT. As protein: CASGANTKGGGYTEAFF.

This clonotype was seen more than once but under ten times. CDR3 DNA: TGTGCCAGCAGCTTAGTAATTAGCGGGGGGAGGTCCTACGAGCAGTACTTC. Translating gives CASSLVISGGRSYEQYF. This rearrangement joins TRBV7-8 to TRBJ2-7, with TRBD2 identical over 10 bases. Losses at the gene ends were 1 base for V and 1 base for J; bases not matched to a gene: 7. CDR1 SGHVS and CDR2 FQNEAQ come from the germline V gene. The CDR3 is made up of 17 amino acids.

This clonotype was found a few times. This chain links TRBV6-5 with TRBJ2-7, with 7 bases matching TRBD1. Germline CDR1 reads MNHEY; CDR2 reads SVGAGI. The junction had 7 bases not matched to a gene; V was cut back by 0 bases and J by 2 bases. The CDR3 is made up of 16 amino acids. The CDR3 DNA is TGTGCCAGCAGTTACTCAACCGGGACAGTCACCTACGAGCAGTACTTC. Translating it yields CASSYSTGTVTYEQYF.

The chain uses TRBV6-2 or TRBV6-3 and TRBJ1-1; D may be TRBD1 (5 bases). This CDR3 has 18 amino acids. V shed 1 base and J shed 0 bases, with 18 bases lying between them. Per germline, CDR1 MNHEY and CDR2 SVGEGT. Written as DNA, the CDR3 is TGTGCCAGCAGTTACTTTTTTATGGGTCCGGGGGTGAACACTGAAGCTTTCTTT. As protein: CASSYFFMGPGVNTEAFF.

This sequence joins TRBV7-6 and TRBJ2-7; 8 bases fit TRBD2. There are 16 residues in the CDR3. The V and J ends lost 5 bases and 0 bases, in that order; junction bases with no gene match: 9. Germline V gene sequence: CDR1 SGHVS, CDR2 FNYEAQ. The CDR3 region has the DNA TGTGCCAGCAGCCCTACTAGCGGAGTGAGCTCCTACGAGCAGTACTTC. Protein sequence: CASSPTSGVSSYEQYF.

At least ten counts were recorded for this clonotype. The CDR3 DNA reads TGCGCCAGCCAGCCTTTAGCCAAAAACATTCAGTACTTC. It codes for CASQPLAKNIQYF. The V gene is TRBV4-3, the J gene TRBJ2-4; D unresolved. Germline V CDR1 and CDR2: LGHNA, YSLEER. V dropped 8 bases and J dropped 0 bases, with 8 bases sitting between them. This CDR3 has 13 residues.

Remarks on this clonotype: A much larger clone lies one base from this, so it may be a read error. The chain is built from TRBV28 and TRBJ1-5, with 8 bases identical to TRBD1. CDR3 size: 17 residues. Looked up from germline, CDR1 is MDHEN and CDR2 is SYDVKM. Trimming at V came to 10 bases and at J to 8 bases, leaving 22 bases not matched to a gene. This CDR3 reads CATRRFLPGQAPEPQHF. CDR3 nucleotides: TGTGCCACCCGGAGATTTTTACCGGGACAGGCCCCGGAGCCCCAGCATTTT.

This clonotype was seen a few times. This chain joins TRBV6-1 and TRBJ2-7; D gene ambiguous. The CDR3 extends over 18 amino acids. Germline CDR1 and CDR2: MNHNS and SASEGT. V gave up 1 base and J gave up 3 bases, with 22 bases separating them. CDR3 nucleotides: TGTGCCAGCAGTGAAGTATTGAATATTGGTCGAAAGGGCTACGAGCAGTACTTC. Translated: CASSEVLNIGRKGYEQYF.

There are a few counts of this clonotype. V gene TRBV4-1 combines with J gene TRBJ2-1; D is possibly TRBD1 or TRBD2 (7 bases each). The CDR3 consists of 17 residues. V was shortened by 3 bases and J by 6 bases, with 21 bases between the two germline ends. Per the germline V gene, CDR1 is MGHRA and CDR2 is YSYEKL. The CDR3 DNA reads TGCGCCAGCAGCCACCGAGAGGGAGGGGGCGTGGGCAATGAGCAGTTCTTC. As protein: CASSHREGGGVGNEQFF.

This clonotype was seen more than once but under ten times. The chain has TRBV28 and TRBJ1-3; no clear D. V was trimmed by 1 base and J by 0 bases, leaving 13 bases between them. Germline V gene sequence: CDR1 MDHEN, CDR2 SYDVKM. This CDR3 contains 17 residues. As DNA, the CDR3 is TGTGCCAGCAGTTTATTATTTGGGGATTACTCTGGAAACACCATATATTTT. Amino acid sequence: CASSLLFGDYSGNTIYF.

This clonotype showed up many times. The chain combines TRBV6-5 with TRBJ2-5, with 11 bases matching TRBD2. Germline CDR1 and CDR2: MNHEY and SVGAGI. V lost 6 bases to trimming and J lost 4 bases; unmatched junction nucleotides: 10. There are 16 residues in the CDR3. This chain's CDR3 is CASRNNPGLAAETQYF. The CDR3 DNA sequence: TGTGCCAGCAGAAACAACCCGGGACTAGCGGCAGAGACCCAGTACTTC.

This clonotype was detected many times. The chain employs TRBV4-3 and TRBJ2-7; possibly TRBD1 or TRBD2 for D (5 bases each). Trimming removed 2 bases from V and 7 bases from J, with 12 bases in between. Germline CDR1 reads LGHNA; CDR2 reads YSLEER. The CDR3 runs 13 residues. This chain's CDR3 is CASSQRGLGEQYF. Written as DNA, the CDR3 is TGCGCCAGCAGCCAACGGGGCTTGGGTGAGCAGTACTTC.

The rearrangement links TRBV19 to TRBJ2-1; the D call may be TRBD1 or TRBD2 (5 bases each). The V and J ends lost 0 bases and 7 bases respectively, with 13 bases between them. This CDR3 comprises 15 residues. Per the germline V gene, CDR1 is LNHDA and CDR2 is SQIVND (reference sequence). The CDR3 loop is CASSIDSAGSNEQFF. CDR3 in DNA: TGTGCCAGTAGTATAGATTCCGCAGGGAGTAATGAGCAGTTCTTC. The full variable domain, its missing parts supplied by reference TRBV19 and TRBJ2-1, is DGGITQSPKYLFRKEGQNVTLSCEQNLNHDAMYWYRQDPGQGLRLIYYSQIVNDFQKGDIAEGYSVSREKKESFPLTVTSAQKNPTAFYLCASSIDSAGSNEQFFGPGTRLTVL.

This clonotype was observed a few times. The CDR3 bases are TGTGCCACCAGCAGGGGTACTAGCGCTGGGGCCAACGTCCTGACTTTC. Translation gives CATSRGTSAGANVLTF. The V gene is TRBV15, the J gene TRBJ2-6; 7 bases fit TRBD2. Germline trimming cut 3 bases from V and 2 bases from J; bases unmatched to any gene: 4. Germline CDR1 is LNHNV and CDR2 is YYDKDF (reference sequence). This CDR3 spans 16 amino acids. The variable domain in full, completed from reference TRBV15 and TRBJ2-6, reads DAMVIQNPRYQVTQFGKPVTLSCSQTLNHNVMYWYQQKSSQAPKLLFHYYDKDFNNEADTPDNFQSRRPNTSFCFLDIRSPGLGDTAMYLCATSRGTSAGANVLTFGAGSRLTVL.

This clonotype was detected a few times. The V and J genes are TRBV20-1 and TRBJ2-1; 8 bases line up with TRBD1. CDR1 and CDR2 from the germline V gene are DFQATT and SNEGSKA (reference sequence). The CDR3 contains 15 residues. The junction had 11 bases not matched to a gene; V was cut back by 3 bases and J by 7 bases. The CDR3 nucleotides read TGCAGTGCTAGGACAGGGGATGGTCTGGGGAATGAGCAGTTCTTC. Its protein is CSARTGDGLGNEQFF.

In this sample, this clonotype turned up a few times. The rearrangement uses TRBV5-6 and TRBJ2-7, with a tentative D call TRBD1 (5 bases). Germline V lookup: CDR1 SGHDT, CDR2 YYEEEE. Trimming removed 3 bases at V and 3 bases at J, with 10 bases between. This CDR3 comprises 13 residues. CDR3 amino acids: CASSWQGDYEQYF. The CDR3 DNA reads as TGTGCCAGCAGCTGGCAGGGTGACTACGAGCAGTACTTC.

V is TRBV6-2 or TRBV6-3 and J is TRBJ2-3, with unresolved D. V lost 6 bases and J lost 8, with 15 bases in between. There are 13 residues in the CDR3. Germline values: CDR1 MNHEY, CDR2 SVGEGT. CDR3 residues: CASRWAPHFTQYF. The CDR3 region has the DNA TGTGCCAGCAGGTGGGCCCCCCACTTTACGCAGTATTTT.

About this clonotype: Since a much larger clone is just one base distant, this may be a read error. CDR3 residues: CASSLPRSRTDTQYF. The CDR3 DNA is TGCGCCAGCAGCTTGCCGCGGTCCCGCACAGATACGCAGTATTTT. The chain is built from TRBV5-1 and TRBJ2-3, with D unresolved. Trimming took off 1 base at V and 1 base at J, with 10 bases between the two ends. Germline lookup yields CDR1 SGHRS and CDR2 YFSETQ. This CDR3 is built from 15 residues.

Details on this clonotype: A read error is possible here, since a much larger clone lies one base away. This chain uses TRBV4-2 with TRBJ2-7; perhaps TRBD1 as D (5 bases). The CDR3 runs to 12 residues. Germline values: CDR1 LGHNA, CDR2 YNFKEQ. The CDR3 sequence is CASSQQGNEQNF. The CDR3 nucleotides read TGTGCCAGCAGCCAGCAGGGTAACGAGCAGAACTTC.

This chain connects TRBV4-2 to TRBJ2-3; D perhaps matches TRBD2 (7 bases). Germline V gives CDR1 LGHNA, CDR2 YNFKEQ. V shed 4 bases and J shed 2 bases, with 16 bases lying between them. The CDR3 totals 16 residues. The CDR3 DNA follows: TGTGCCAGCAGCCTTCGACTGGGGGGGGCCACAGATACGCAGTATTTT. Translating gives CASSLRLGGATDTQYF.

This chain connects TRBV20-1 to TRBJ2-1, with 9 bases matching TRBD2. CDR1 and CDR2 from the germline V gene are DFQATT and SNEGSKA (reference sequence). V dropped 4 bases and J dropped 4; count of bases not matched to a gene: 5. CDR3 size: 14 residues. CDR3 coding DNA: TGCAGTGCTAACTTGGGACTAGCATACAATGAGCAGTTCTTC. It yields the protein CSANLGLAYNEQFF.

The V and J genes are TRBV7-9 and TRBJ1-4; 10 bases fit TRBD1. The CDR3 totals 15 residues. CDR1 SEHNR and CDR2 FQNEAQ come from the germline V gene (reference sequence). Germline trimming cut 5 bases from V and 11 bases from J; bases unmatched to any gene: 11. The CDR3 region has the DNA TGTGCCAGCAGCCCCCCGGGACAGGGGCGGGATAAACTGTTTTTT. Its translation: CASSPPGQGRDKLFF.

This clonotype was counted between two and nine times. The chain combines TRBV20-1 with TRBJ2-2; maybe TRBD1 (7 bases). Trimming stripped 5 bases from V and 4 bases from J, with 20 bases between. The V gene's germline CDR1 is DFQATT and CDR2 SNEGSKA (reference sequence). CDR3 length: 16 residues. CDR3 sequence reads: CSARPFRGEGTGELFF. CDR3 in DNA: TGCAGTGCTCGACCTTTCAGGGGGGAAGGCACCGGGGAGCTGTTTTTT.

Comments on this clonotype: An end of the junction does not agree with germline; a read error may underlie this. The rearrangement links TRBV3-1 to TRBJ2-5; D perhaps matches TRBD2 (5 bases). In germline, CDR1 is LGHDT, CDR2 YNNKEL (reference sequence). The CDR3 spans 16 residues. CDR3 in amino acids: CASSQTERDIQDTQYF. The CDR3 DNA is TGTGCCAGCAGCCAAACCGAACGGGATATCCAAGACACCCAGTACTTC.

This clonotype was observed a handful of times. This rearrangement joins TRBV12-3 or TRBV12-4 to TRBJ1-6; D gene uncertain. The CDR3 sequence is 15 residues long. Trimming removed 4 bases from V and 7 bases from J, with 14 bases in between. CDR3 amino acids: CASSSPGVGNSPLHF. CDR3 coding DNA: TGTGCCAGCAGTTCCCCCGGGGTAGGGAATTCACCCCTCCACTTT.